These T cell receptor beta chains were read from a single sample in a study of blood T cell repertoires in COVID-19. Assay used: immunoSEQ multiplex PCR; TCRdb lists only in-frame clones, some missing. This repertoire shows 250,000 to 350,000 clones, about four fifths found once; its top ten account for more than 1.1%. The sequenced sample consisted of peripheral blood. Receptors originate from a human donor with COVID-19, enrolled during active disease. The donor label of this sample is uncertain. Both conserved end residues are part of each CDR3. The D gene is left open where the match is weak. Where a row states a size, it is once, few, many or the class of an expanded clone; other rows omit it.

j_call | d_call | v_call | clone_size | cdr3_nt | cdr3_aa
TRBJ1-1 | . | TRBV11-1 | . | TGTGCCAGCAGCTTAGAATTAGGGAGGACTGAAGCTTTCTTT | CASSLELGRTEAFF
TRBJ1-4 | . | TRBV5-6 | . | TGTGCCAGCAGCTTGGGGTTGGTAGGGGGAGCAACTAATGAAAAACTGTTTTTT | CASSLGLVGGATNEKLFF
TRBJ2-7 | . | TRBV6-5 | once | TGTGCCAGCAGTCCGTATCAGGGCGGTTACGAGCAGTACTTC | CASSPYQGGYEQYF
TRBJ1-4 | . | TRBV10-3 | . | TGTGCCATCAGTGCCTATCCTTCGAGTACTAATGAAAAACTGTTTTTT | CAISAYPSSTNEKLFF
TRBJ2-7 | TRBD2 | TRBV15 | . | TGTGCCACCAGCAGGGGTCTAGCGGGAGAACCCGAGCAGTACTTC | CATSRGLAGEPEQYF
TRBJ2-2 | TRBD2 | TRBV7-6 | once | TGTGCCAGCAAACTAGCGGAGGACACCGGGGAGCTGTTTTTT | CASKLAEDTGELFF
TRBJ1-5 | . | TRBV6-1 | . | TGTGCCAGCAGTGACCTAGGGCAGGGTGGCAATCAGCCCCAGCATTTT | CASSDLGQGGNQPQHF
TRBJ2-7 | . | TRBV28 | . | TGTGCCAGCATTAACAGGGCTACCTACGAGCAGTACTTC | CASINRATYEQYF
TRBJ1-4 | TRBD1 | TRBV7-9 | . | TGTGCCAGTGGGACAGGGGGGAATGAAAAACTGTTTTTT | CASGTGGNEKLFF
TRBJ2-2 | TRBD2 | TRBV5-1 | . | TGCGCCAGCAGCTCGCCGGGACTAGCGGGACTCACCGGGGAGCTGTTTTTT | CASSSPGLAGLTGELFF
TRBJ1-2 | . | TRBV2 | once | TGTGCCAGCAGCCTCGACAGCTATGGCTACACCTTC | CASSLDSYGYTF
TRBJ2-7 | . | TRBV21-1 | . | TGTGCCAGCAGCCATGCTTGGTCGGGACAGTGGCACGAGCAGTACTTC | CASSHAWSGQWHEQYF
TRBJ2-3 | . | TRBV11-3 | . | TGTGCCAGCAGCAAAGGGGTAGACGGAATGACAGATACGCAGTATTTT | CASSKGVDGMTDTQYF
TRBJ1-4 | . | TRBV7-9 | . | TGTGCCAGCAACCCACAGGGTACACTGGATGAAAAACTGTTTTTT | CASNPQGTLDEKLFF
TRBJ1-1 | TRBD1 | TRBV6-6 | few | TGTGCCAGCACCCCAAACCCAGACAGGGCTTCTGAAGCTTTCTTT | CASTPNPDRASEAFF
TRBJ2-7 | . | TRBV27 | . | TGTGCCAGCAGTTTACTTGGGGGAGGTCCCTACGAGCAGTACTTC | CASSLLGGGPYEQYF
TRBJ2-1 | TRBD2 | TRBV14 | . | TGTGCCAGCAGCCAAGCGAGAACTAGCGGTTACAATGAGCAGTTCTTC | CASSQARTSGYNEQFF
TRBJ2-7 | . | TRBV19 | . | TGTGCCAGTAGTCCTCGGGGCTCGACAGGCTACGAGCAGTACTTC | CASSPRGSTGYEQYF
TRBJ2-7 | TRBD1 | TRBV28 | . | TGTGCCAGCAGTTATCCGGGACAGAAGTACGAGCAGTACTTC | CASSYPGQKYEQYF
TRBJ1-2 | . | TRBV29-1 | . | TGCAGCGTAGACGGGGGTCCGACCGGGACTCGGGCCGACTATGGCTACACCTTC | CSVDGGPTGTRADYGYTF
TRBJ1-5 | . | TRBV7-9 | . | TGTGCCAGCAGCTCACAGGTGAATAGCAATCAGCCCCAGCATTTT | CASSSQVNSNQPQHF
TRBJ1-1 | . | TRBV25-1 | . | TGTGCCAGCAGTGAAAGACTGGGGGCAGTGTCTGAAGCTTTCTTT | CASSERLGAVSEAFF
TRBJ1-1 | . | TRBV27 | . | TGTGCCAGCAGTTACAGAGCCAACACTGAAGCTTTCTTT | CASSYRANTEAFF
TRBJ1-1 | . | TRBV7-6 | . | TGTGCCAGCAGCCGCGCCCATAGAACTGAAGCTTTCTTT | CASSRAHRTEAFF
TRBJ2-2 | . | TRBV7-9 | . | TGTGCCAGCAGCTTAGCGGGAGCTCATACCGGGGAGCTGTTTTTT | CASSLAGAHTGELFF
TRBJ1-4 | . | TRBV4-2 | . | TGTGCCAGCAGCCAAGATATTGGGCAGATCGAAAAACTGTTTTTT | CASSQDIGQIEKLFF
TRBJ2-3 | TRBD1 | TRBV6-9 | few | TGTGCCCCTAGGGACGGGACAGGGCCCACAGATACGCAGTATTTT | CAPRDGTGPTDTQYF
TRBJ2-6 | TRBD1 | TRBV5-4 | . | TGTGCCAGCAGCTTGGGGGGACAGGGGGTCTCTGGGGCCAACGTCCTGACTTTC | CASSLGGQGVSGANVLTF
TRBJ1-2 | . | TRBV7-2 | once | TGTGCCAGCAGCCAACGACCAGGATATGGCTACACCTTC | CASSQRPGYGYTF
TRBJ2-7 | TRBD2 | TRBV23-1 | . | TGCGCCAGCAGTCAATCGGTAGCGGGAGGGCCCTCCTACGAGCAGTACTTC | CASSQSVAGGPSYEQYF
TRBJ1-3 | . | TRBV5-5 | once | TGTGCCAGCAGCTTGGCCTGGGTCAGGGACTCTGGAAACACCATATATTTT | CASSLAWVRDSGNTIYF
TRBJ2-1 | TRBD2 | TRBV19 | . | TGTGCCAGTGGCCGGGGTAGCGGGTTGCATGAGCAGTTCTTC | CASGRGSGLHEQFF
TRBJ1-3 | . | TRBV13 | . | TGTGCCAGCACCCGGGGGAATGGAAACACCATATATTTT | CASTRGNGNTIYF
TRBJ1-1 | . | TRBV7-9 | few | TGTGCCAGCAGCTTAGCTTTCGGCACTGAAGCTTTCTTT | CASSLAFGTEAFF
TRBJ1-5 | . | TRBV12-5 | . | TGTGCTAGTGGTTTGGGACGGACAGATCAGCCCCAGCATTTT | CASGLGRTDQPQHF
TRBJ2-1 | . | TRBV2 | . | TGTGCCAGCGGCGAGGGCTCCTACAATGAGCAGTTCTTC | CASGEGSYNEQFF
TRBJ1-3 | TRBD1 | TRBV4-1 | . | TGCGCCAGCAGCCCCACGGGACAGGGAAATGGAAACACCATATATTTT | CASSPTGQGNGNTIYF
TRBJ1-2 | TRBD1 | TRBV9 | few | TGTGCCAGCAGCGTAGGAGTCCGGGACAGGGGGTTGGTCGGCGGCTACACCTTC | CASSVGVRDRGLVGGYTF
TRBJ2-5 | . | TRBV5-4 | . | TGTGCCAGCAGCCCTGGTGGTGGCAGGGCGGAGACCCAGTACTTC | CASSPGGGRAETQYF
TRBJ2-1 | . | TRBV4-1 | . | TGCGCCAGCAGCCAAGATGCCCACCGGGGATTCTACAATGAGCAGTTCTTC | CASSQDAHRGFYNEQFF
TRBJ2-3 | TRBD2 | TRBV5-6 | . | TGTGCCAGCAGCGCAGGGACTAGCGGGAGCGGCACAGATACGCAGTATTTT | CASSAGTSGSGTDTQYF
TRBJ1-2 | TRBD1 | TRBV6-1 | . | TGTGCCAGCAGTGAACAACAGGGGGCTGGCGGCTACACCTTC | CASSEQQGAGGYTF
TRBJ1-3 | TRBD1 | TRBV5-6 | . | TGTGCCAGCAGCACCCGGGACAGGAGGATTGTTTCTGGAAACACCATATATTTT | CASSTRDRRIVSGNTIYF
TRBJ1-1 | . | TRBV2 | few | TGTGCCAGCAGCCTTAACATTTTGAACACTGAAGCTTTCTTT | CASSLNILNTEAFF
TRBJ2-1 | . | TRBV27 | . | TGTGCCAGCAGTTTACCGGGAGCCCCCCATGAGCAGTTCTTC | CASSLPGAPHEQFF
TRBJ1-5 | TRBD1 | TRBV5-5 | . | TGTGCCAGCAGCTTGGATTGGACAGGAGGTAGCAATCAGCCCCAGCATTTT | CASSLDWTGGSNQPQHF
TRBJ2-1 | TRBD1 | TRBV5-4 | . | TGTGCCAGCAGCTTAGACAGGGGGGTAGCGAATGAGCAGTTCTTC | CASSLDRGVANEQFF
TRBJ2-2 | TRBD2 | TRBV5-1 | . | TGCGCCAGCAGCTTGATTATCCTAGCGGGATTGGCGAACACCGGGGAGCTGTTTTTT | CASSLIILAGLANTGELFF
TRBJ2-7 | . | TRBV5-1 | . | TGCGCCAGCAGTCAGCTCCCGGAGCAGGGCTACGAGCAGTACTTC | CASSQLPEQGYEQYF
TRBJ1-2 | . | TRBV27 | . | TGTGCCAGCAGTTTATACCAGGGGTGGAACTATGGCTACACCTTC | CASSLYQGWNYGYTF
TRBJ2-7 | . | TRBV28 | . | TGTGCCAGCAGCTCAGGCTTCTACGAGCAGTACTTC | CASSSGFYEQYF
TRBJ1-1 | . | TRBV29-1 | once | TGCAGCGGGGAGGGGGGACAGAACACTGAAGCTTTCTTT | CSGEGGQNTEAFF
TRBJ1-2 | . | TRBV30 | . | TGTGCCTGGAGTGTACAAGGAGAATCCTATGGCTACACCTTC | CAWSVQGESYGYTF
TRBJ1-5 | . | TRBV6-5 | . | TGTGCCAGCAGTTACGCCAGGGGCCAGCCCCAGCATTTT | CASSYARGQPQHF
TRBJ2-1 | TRBD2 | TRBV7-2 | . | TGTGCCAGCAGCTTATTTTGGGCGGGAGAGGACTACAATGAGCAGTTCTTC | CASSLFWAGEDYNEQFF